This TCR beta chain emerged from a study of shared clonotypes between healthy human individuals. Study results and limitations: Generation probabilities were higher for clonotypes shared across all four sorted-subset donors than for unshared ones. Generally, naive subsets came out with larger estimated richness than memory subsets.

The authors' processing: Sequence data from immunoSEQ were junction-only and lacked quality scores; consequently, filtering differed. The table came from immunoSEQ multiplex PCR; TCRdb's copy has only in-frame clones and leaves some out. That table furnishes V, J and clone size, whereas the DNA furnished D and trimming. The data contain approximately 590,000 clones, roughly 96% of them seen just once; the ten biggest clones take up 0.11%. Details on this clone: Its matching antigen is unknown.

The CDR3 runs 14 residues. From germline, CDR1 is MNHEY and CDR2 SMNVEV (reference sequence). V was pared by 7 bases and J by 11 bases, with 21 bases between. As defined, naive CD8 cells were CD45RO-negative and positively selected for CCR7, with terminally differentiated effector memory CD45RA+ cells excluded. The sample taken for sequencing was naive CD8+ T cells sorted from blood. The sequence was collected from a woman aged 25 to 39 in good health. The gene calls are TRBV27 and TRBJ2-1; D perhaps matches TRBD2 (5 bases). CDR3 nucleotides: TGTGCCAGCACCCTAAGGACTGCCGTTGATAAGCAGTTCTTC. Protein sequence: CASTLRTAVDKQFF.